The clone carrying this T cell receptor beta chain turned up a few times. The antigen remains undetermined. Every donor was a healthy Caucasian. The record originates from a study of identical twins. From the 5' RACE reads, TCRdb called clonotypes with MiXCR, one entry per CDR3 protein. The sample lists some 590,000 distinct CDR3 sequences, more than 9% seen once, with 3% in the top ten. General study points: Abundant cord blood beta clonotypes carried fewer insertions; memory repertoires showed none. With beta out-of-frame sequences, excess sharing by twins was weaker.

The sample was also linked to a second study, of yellow fever vaccine responses in identical twins.

Input material: PBMCs. The receptor was isolated from a woman under 30 in good health.

The chain's CDR3 is CASSFGARGETQYF. CDR3 DNA: TGTGCCAGCAGTTTTGGGGCCAGGGGAGAGACCCAGTACTTC. The chain recombines TRBV27 with TRBJ2-5; D might be TRBD1 (6 bases). Deletions cut 3 bases from V and 4 bases from J, with 12 bases between. The CDR3 has 14 residues. Germline CDR1 is MNHEY and CDR2 is SMNVEV (reference sequence).